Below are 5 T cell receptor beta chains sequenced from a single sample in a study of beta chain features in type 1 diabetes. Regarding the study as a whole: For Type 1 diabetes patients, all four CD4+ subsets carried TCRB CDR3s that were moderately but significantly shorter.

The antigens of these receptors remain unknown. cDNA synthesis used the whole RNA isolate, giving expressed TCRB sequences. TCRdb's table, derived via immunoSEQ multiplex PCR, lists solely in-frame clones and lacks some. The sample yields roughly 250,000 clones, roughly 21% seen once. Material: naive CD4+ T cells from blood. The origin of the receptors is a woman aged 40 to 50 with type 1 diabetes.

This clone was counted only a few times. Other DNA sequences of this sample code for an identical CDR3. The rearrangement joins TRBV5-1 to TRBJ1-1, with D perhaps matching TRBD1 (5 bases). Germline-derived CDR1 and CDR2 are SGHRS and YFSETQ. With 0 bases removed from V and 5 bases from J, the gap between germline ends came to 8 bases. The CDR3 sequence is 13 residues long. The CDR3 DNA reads TGCGCCAGCAGCTTGGCGGGGGAGACTGAAGCTTTCTTT. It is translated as CASSLAGETEAFF. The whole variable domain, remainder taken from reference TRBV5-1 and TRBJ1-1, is KAGVTQTPRYLIKTRGQQVTLSCSPISGHRSVSWYQQTPGQGLQFLFEYFSETQRNKGNFPGRFSGRQFSNSRSEMNVSTLELGDSALYLCASSLAGETEAFFGQGTRLTVV.

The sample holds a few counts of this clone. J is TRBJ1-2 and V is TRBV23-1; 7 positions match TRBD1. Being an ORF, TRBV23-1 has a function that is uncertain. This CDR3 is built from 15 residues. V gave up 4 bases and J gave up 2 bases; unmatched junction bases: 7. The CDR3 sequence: CASSRLGQSNYGYTF. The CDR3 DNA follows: TGCGCCAGCAGTCGATTGGGACAGTCCAACTATGGCTACACCTTC.

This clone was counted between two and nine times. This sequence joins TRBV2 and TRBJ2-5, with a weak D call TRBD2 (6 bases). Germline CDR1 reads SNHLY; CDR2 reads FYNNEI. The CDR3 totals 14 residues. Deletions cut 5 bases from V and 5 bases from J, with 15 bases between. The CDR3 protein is CASSRDSYGETQYF. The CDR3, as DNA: TGTGCCAGCAGTCGGGACTCCTATGGGGAGACCCAGTACTTC. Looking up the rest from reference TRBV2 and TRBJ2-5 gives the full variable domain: EPEVTQTPSHQVTQMGQEVILRCVPISNHLYFYWYRQILGQKVEFLVSFYNNEISEKSEIFDDQFSVERPDGSNFTLKIRSTKLEDSAMYFCASSRDSYGETQYFGPGTRLLVL.

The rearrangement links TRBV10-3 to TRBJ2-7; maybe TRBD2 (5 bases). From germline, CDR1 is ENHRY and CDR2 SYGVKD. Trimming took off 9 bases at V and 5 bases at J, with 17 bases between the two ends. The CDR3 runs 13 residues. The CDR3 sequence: CAIGVREYDEQYF. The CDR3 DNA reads TGTGCCATTGGGGTAAGGGAGTACGACGAGCAGTACTTC.

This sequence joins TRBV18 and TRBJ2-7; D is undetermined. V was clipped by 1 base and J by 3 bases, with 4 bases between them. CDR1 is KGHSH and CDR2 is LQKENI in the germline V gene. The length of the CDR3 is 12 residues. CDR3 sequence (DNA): TGTGCCAGCTCACCACGGAGCTACGAGCAGTACTTC. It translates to CASSPRSYEQYF.